This T cell receptor (beta chain) appears in the sequencing data of a study of a mutant IDH1 vaccine in newly diagnosed glioma. Study background: Weeks 1, 3, 5, 7, 11, 15, 19 and 23 were when patients received their eight vaccinations.

Sequenced by immunoSEQ multiplex PCR; TCRdb stores in-frame clones only, minus some. This table has about 54,000 clones, over 70% appearing once. Noted time point: week 5, during vaccination. The investigators gave 300 ug of mutant IDH1 20-mer peptide in each vaccine dose, together with topical imiquimod. Tumors from donors were new WHO grade 3 or 4 IDH1-mutant astrocytomas with ATRX loss. Germline CDR1 and CDR2: SGHAT and FQNNGV. The germline V and J ends were trimmed by 0 bases and 9 bases, with 6 bases remaining between them. The CDR3 length is 12 residues. A note on this clone: Its target is unknown.

The chain couples TRBV11-2 to TRBJ2-1, with unresolved D. The source is a man aged 25 to 40 with glioma. Here the sequenced sample was PBMCs, taken from a glioma patient whose treatment included an IDH1 peptide vaccine. The CDR3 coding sequence is TGTGCCAGCAGCTTAGATGATCGTGAGCAGTTCTTC. Amino acids: CASSLDDREQFF. Filled out from reference TRBV11-2 and TRBJ2-1, the complete variable domain reads EAGVAQSPRYKIIEKRQSVAFWCNPISGHATLYWYQQILGQGPKLLIQFQNNGVVDDSQLPKDRFSAERLKGVDSTLKIQPAKLEDSAVYLCASSLDDREQFFGPGTRLTVL.